This T cell receptor (beta chain) was identified during a study of T cell responses to AZD1222 COVID-19 vaccine. Whole-study results and caveats: Sampling captured repertoires only after the peak T cell response. The sample set comprised mostly white British donors with more females, and clonal diversity was possibly underestimated. Increases in Spike-specific TCR breadth and depth were seen after two AZD1222 doses. Dominant CD4 TCR responses targeted spike regions 160-218 and 743-854.

To note about this clone: The target antigen is unknown.

CDR3 size: 15 residues. V lost 0 bases and J 9 bases, leaving 14 bases between the germline ends. Germline CDR1 and CDR2: KGHSH and LQKENI. Clones were sequenced by immunoSEQ multiplex PCR, and TCRdb holds only the in-frame ones, with some missing. The profile shows approximately 140,000 clones, roughly 80% of them singletons. The input for sequencing was peripheral blood, taken on day 0 of MenACWY control vaccination. This TCR was sampled from an adult in good health. This chain uses TRBV18 with TRBJ1-4; a possible D gene is TRBD1 (6 bases). The CDR3 sequence: CASSPPDSVQKKLFF. CDR3 nucleotide sequence: TGTGCCAGCTCACCACCGGACAGTGTTCAGAAAAAACTGTTTTTT.